This TCR beta chain was captured in a study of neurological immune-mediated disorders. In its sample, this clonotype was seen many times. 5'RACE generated cDNA with 10-nucleotide random UMIs. Using its own MiXCR run on the 5' RACE reads, TCRdb lists one record per CDR3 protein. The sample lists 15,000 to 20,000 distinct CDR3 sequences; approximately 8% were seen once. The TCR sequence derives from a woman in her thirties with HTLV-1-associated myelopathy (HAM/TSP). The sequenced material came from CD8+ T cells from blood.

CDR3 bases: TGTGCCAGCAGCTTTTCGAGGGCCGACACCGGGGAGCTGTTTTTT. Encoded protein: CASSFSRADTGELFF. V and J are TRBV11-2 and TRBJ2-2; possibly TRBD2 for D (5 bases). The CDR3 runs 15 residues. The germline V and J ends were trimmed by 3 bases and 3 bases, with 11 bases remaining between them. Germline lookup yields CDR1 SGHAT and CDR2 FQNNGV.